The rows below give T cell receptor beta chains drawn from one sample of a study of CD8+CD57+ T cells in acquired aplastic anemia. MiXCR, applied by TCRdb to the reads, yields one record per CDR3 protein. The sample has about 180,000 distinct CDR3 sequences, about 50% seen once. Sequenced sample: sorted CD4+, CD8+, or CD8+CD57+ T cells (not recorded which) from PBMCs. All receptors derive from a human donor with aplastic anemia. Both conserved end residues are part of each CDR3. The D gene is left open where the match is weak. Size tells how often a clone was seen (once, few, many) or the class of an expanded clone, and some rows leave it out.

TRBV20-1	NA	TRBJ2-7	TRBD2	15	CSASTSGGAVGEQYF	TGCAGTGCTTCGACTAGCGGGGGGGCCGTTGGTGAGCAGTACTTC
TRBV24-1	NA	TRBJ1-2	NA	13	CAIEPRADYGYTF	TGTGCCATTGAGCCCCGGGCGGACTATGGCTACACCTTC
TRBV19	many	TRBJ2-7	TRBD1	15	CASTKQQGSYYEQYF	TGTGCCAGTACCAAACAACAGGGGTCCTACTACGAGCAGTACTTC
TRBV10-3	NA	TRBJ1-1	NA	15	CAISEPGALNTEAFF	TGTGCCATCAGTGAGCCGGGGGCTTTGAACACTGAAGCTTTCTTT
TRBV7-3	NA	TRBJ1-1	NA	13	CASSLSRNTEAFF	TGTGCCAGCAGCTTAAGCAGGAACACTGAAGCTTTCTTT
TRBV5-5	many	TRBJ1-5	NA	13	CASSFMLGQPQHF	TGTGCCAGCAGCTTCATGTTAGGACAGCCCCAGCATTTT
TRBV19	many	TRBJ2-7	TRBD1	15	CASRMMQGASGEQYF	TGTGCCAGTAGGATGATGCAGGGGGCCTCCGGCGAGCAGTACTTC
TRBV20-1	NA	TRBJ1-2	TRBD1	14	CSAPAGGPFYGYTF	TGCAGTGCCCCTGCAGGGGGACCCTTCTATGGCTACACCTTC
TRBV9	many	TRBJ2-3	TRBD2	17	CASSFQRASGSTDTQYF	TGTGCCAGCAGCTTCCAGAGGGCTAGCGGTAGCACAGATACGCAGTATTTT
TRBV25-1	NA	TRBJ1-3	TRBD1	13	CASSVTGTNTIYF	TGTGCCAGCAGTGTGACAGGGACAAACACCATATATTTT
TRBV2	many	TRBJ2-7	TRBD2	12	CASRLADYEQYF	TGTGCCAGTCGACTAGCGGACTACGAGCAGTACTTC
TRBV15	few	TRBJ2-7	NA	15	CATSRVNRGSYEQYF	TGTGCCACCAGCAGAGTCAACCGGGGTTCCTACGAGCAGTACTTC
TRBV25-1	NA	TRBJ2-1	TRBD2	16	CASRETGTSGVNEQFF	TGTGCCAGCAGGGAAACCGGGACTAGCGGGGTCAATGAGCAGTTCTTC
TRBV4-3	NA	TRBJ2-7	TRBD1	15	CASSQEGTGAYEQYF	TGCGCCAGCAGCCAAGAAGGGACAGGAGCATACGAGCAGTACTTC
TRBV9	many	TRBJ1-2	TRBD1	15	CASSVTTGADYGYTF	TGTGCCAGCAGCGTAACGACAGGGGCCGACTATGGCTACACCTTC
TRBV20-1	many	TRBJ2-7	NA	14	CSARGRGAAYEQYF	TGCAGTGCTAGAGGGCGGGGCGCGGCCTACGAGCAGTACTTC
TRBV14	NA	TRBJ1-4	NA	15	CASSQNDRRDEKLFF	TGTGCCAGCAGCCAAAACGACAGGAGGGATGAAAAACTGTTTTTT
TRBV14	NA	TRBJ2-7	NA	13	CASSQVRVNEQYF	TGTGCCAGCAGCCAAGTGAGGGTGAACGAGCAGTACTTC